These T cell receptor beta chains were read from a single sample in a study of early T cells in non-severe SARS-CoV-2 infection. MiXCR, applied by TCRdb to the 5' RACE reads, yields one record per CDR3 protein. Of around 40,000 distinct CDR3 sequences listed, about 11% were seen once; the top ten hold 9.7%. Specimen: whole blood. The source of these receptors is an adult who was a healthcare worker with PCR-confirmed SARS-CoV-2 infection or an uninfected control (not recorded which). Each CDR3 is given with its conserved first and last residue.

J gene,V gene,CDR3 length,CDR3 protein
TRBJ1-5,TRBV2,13,CASSGRGNQPQHF
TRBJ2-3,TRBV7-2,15,CASSLILSRGDTQYF
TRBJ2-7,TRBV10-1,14,CASSETRDADEQYF
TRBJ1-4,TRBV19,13,CASSGQAGEKLFF
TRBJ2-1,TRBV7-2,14,CASSLRFGGDEQFF
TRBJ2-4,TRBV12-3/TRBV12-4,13,CASQGWQGSIQYF
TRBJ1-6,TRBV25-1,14,CASSVTGGGSPLHF
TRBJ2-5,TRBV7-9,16,CASSLAGGTYQETQYF
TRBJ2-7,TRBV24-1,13,CATSPQNSYEQYF
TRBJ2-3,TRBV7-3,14,CASSLTPGLVTQYF
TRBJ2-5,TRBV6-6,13,CASNADLPETQYF
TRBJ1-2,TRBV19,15,CASSPRRDPNYGYTF
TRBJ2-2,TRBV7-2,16,CASSHDRDSRAGELFF
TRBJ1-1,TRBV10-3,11,CAVGEHTEAFF
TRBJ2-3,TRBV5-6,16,CASSLQVVGSTDTQYF
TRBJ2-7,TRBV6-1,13,CASSRDPFREQYF
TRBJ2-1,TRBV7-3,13,CASSPMGLREQFF
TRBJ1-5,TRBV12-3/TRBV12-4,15,CASSAGLGGNQPQHF
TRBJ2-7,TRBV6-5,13,CASGGTGGYEQYF
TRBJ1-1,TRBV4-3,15,CASSQDRGQNTEAFF
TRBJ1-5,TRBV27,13,CASSPFMQSAQHF
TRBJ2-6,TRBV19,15,CATRDSLFGANVLTF